This T cell receptor beta chain appears in the sequencing data of a study of blood T cell repertoires in COVID-19. About the study: Italy, Spain and the United States were the sources of the convalescent and acute COVID-19 samples. PBMCs, B-cell-depleted T cells, or T cells were the source of the cDNA or gDNA that made up the material.

Repertoires were generated with immunoSEQ multiplex PCR, while TCRdb's copy carries only in-frame clones and drops some. The sample shows around 70,000 clones, approximately 79% of them seen only once. The V and J ends lost 7 bases and 8 bases respectively, with 11 bases between them. CDR1 is WNHNN and CDR2 is SYGVQD in the germline V gene (reference sequence). There are 12 residues in the CDR3. What was sequenced was peripheral blood. The gene calls are TRBV10-1 and TRBJ1-4; tentatively, D is TRBD1 (6 bases). This sequence originates from a man aged 55 to 70 with active or convalescent COVID-19. CDR3 sequence reads: CASTGHREKLFF. The CDR3 region has the DNA TGCGCCAGCACGGGACATCGGGAAAAACTGTTTTTT.